These 29 T cell receptor beta chains were all obtained from the same sample, sequenced in a study of spatial heterogeneity in lung cancer. Time point denoted: sample taken at primary tumor resection. General observations from the study: Expanded alpha and beta TCR counts within tumors tracked tumor mutation counts.

Via MiXCR, TCRdb re-called the 5' RACE reads, giving one row per CDR3 protein. The sample lists nearly 25,000 distinct CDR3 sequences; approximately 9% were seen once. What these receptors recognize is not known. The source material was lung tumor tissue, sampled at surgery. The receptors derive from a male donor with early-stage non-small cell lung cancer.

This clonotype was observed at least ten times. V and J are TRBV6-2 or TRBV6-3 and TRBJ1-2; D remains unclear. This CDR3 has 14 residues. V was clipped by 7 bases and J by 0 bases, with 12 bases between them. CDR1 is MNHEY, CDR2 SVGEGT, per germline. In DNA, the CDR3 is TGTGCCAGCACCAGAACGCAGTCTAACTATGGCTACACCTTC. Its protein product is CASTRTQSNYGYTF.

In this sample, this clonotype turned up many times. This rearrangement joins TRBV25-1 to TRBJ2-1; 7 bases are a match to TRBD1. Germline V CDR1 and CDR2: MGHDK, SYGVNS. CDR3 size: 15 residues. The junction had 8 bases not matched to a gene; V was cut back by 5 bases and J by 4 bases. CDR3 in DNA: TGTGCCAGCAGTCGATACGGGACAGTGTACAATGAGCAGTTCTTC. It encodes CASSRYGTVYNEQFF.

This clonotype was observed a handful of times. The chain has TRBV23-1 and TRBJ2-5, with D possibly being TRBD2 (5 bases). TRBV23-1 is an ORF; its function is uncertain. V lost 0 bases, J lost 2 bases, and 13 bases lay in between. The CDR3 loop spans 16 amino acids. The DNA of the CDR3 is TGCGCCAGCAGTCAATCAAGCGGACCACCGCAAGAGACCCAGTACTTC. This sequence encodes CASSQSSGPPQETQYF.

This clonotype has just a few counts. This chain connects TRBV28 to TRBJ2-4; 7 positions match TRBD1. The CDR3 runs 19 residues. With V trimmed by 5 bases and J by 0 bases, 16 bases remained unmatched. CDR1 and CDR2 from the germline V gene are MDHEN and SYDVKM. CDR3 sequence (DNA): TGTGCCAGCAGTCCGGTGGGACAGTTGTATACTCTAGCCAAAAACATTCAGTACTTC. It is translated as CASSPVGQLYTLAKNIQYF.

The table lists this clonotype with a few counts. As DNA, the CDR3 is TGCGCCAGCAGCAGGGCCGGGACAGGGTACGAGCAGTACTTC. Encoded protein: CASSRAGTGYEQYF. The rearrangement links TRBV5-1 to TRBJ2-7; 9 nucleotides agree with TRBD1. The V segment lost 4 bases and the J segment 4 bases; nucleotides outside the gene matches: 6. The CDR3 covers 14 residues. CDR1 SGHRS and CDR2 YFSETQ come from the germline V gene. The whole variable domain, filled in from reference TRBV5-1 and TRBJ2-7, reads KAGVTQTPRYLIKTRGQQVTLSCSPISGHRSVSWYQQTPGQGLQFLFEYFSETQRNKGNFPGRFSGRQFSNSRSEMNVSTLELGDSALYLCASSRAGTGYEQYFGPGTRLTVT.

The chain couples TRBV7-2 to TRBJ2-5; D not resolved. V was pared by 3 bases and J by 4 bases, with 9 bases between. The CDR3 covers 13 residues. From germline, CDR1 is SGHTA and CDR2 FQGNSA. CDR3 sequence: CASSFRILETQYF. CDR3 in DNA: TGTGCCAGCAGCTTTCGGATTCTAGAGACCCAGTACTTC.

The rearrangement joins TRBV3-1 to TRBJ2-1; 7 bases match TRBD2. The CDR3 is 12 residues long. The J segment lost 5 bases and the V segment lost 10 bases, leaving 5 bases of the junction unmatched. Germline V gives CDR1 LGHDT, CDR2 YNNKEL (reference sequence). The CDR3 is CATLAGNNEQFF. The CDR3 DNA follows: TGTGCCACCTTAGCGGGTAACAATGAGCAGTTCTTC.

This clonotype has ten or more counts. The chain recombines TRBV5-1 with TRBJ2-2; TRBD1 might be the D (6 bases). CDR1 is SGHRS, CDR2 YFSETQ, per germline. This CDR3 is built from 16 residues. Trimming pared 1 base from V and 3 bases from J, leaving 13 bases between. In nucleotides, the CDR3 is TGCGCCAGCAGCTTGTCAAGGGGGACGGACACCGGGGAGCTGTTTTTT. This gives the protein CASSLSRGTDTGELFF. The full variable domain, its missing parts supplied by reference TRBV5-1 and TRBJ2-2, is KAGVTQTPRYLIKTRGQQVTLSCSPISGHRSVSWYQQTPGQGLQFLFEYFSETQRNKGNFPGRFSGRQFSNSRSEMNVSTLELGDSALYLCASSLSRGTDTGELFFGEGSRLTVL.

This clonotype has ten or more counts. The chain recombines TRBV29-1 with TRBJ2-7; D gene ambiguous. Germline values: CDR1 SQVTM, CDR2 ANQGSEA. Trimming removed 4 bases at V and 4 bases at J, with 8 bases between. This CDR3 is built from 11 residues. The CDR3 region has the DNA TGCAGCGTTGCGGCTGAGTACGAGCAGTACTTC. This codes for CSVAAEYEQYF.

This clonotype showed up many times. The rearrangement joins TRBV2 to TRBJ1-2; D gene unclear. The germline V and J ends were trimmed by 5 bases and 8 bases, with 24 bases remaining between them. Germline V gene data show CDR1 as SNHLY and CDR2 as FYNNEI. The CDR3 consists of 16 residues. This chain's CDR3 is CASSPLGLDGLWGYTF. The DNA for the CDR3 is TGTGCCAGCAGTCCCCTGGGCTTGGACGGTCTATGGGGCTACACCTTC.

This clonotype is judged medium-sized. The V and J genes are TRBV12-3 or TRBV12-4 and TRBJ2-3; D unclear. CDR3 length: 12 amino acids. The V gene lost 2 bases and the J gene lost 3 bases, with 3 bases spanning the gap. The CDR3 nucleotides read TGTGCCAGCAGTTTAATAACAGATACGCAGTATTTT. It yields the protein CASSLITDTQYF.

This clonotype is classed as medium-sized. Its ends do not fully match the called genes, so a read error is possible. The chain uses TRBV9 and TRBJ2-1; D possibly corresponds to TRBD1 (7 bases). The CDR3 extends over 12 amino acids. Germline CDR1 and CDR2: SGDLS and YYNGEE. The CDR3 nucleotides are TGTGCCAGCAGCCCCCGTAGCGGACAGGCCAGCTTC. As protein: CASSPRSGQASF.

This clonotype has just a few counts. This chain links TRBV13 with TRBJ1-5; possible D gene TRBD1, 5 bases. The CDR3 is 17 amino acids. Trimming took off 5 bases at V and 4 bases at J, with 21 bases between the two ends. Germline assignment: CDR1 PRHDT and CDR2 FYEKMQ (reference sequence). CDR3 in DNA: TGTGCCAGCAGCCTCAAGGATGGACACCCTATGAATCAGCCCCAGCATTTT. As protein: CASSLKDGHPMNQPQHF. Combining the CDR3 with reference TRBV13 and TRBJ1-5 gives the whole variable domain AAGVIQSPRHLIKEKRETATLKCYPIPRHDTVYWYQQGPGQDPQFLISFYEKMQSDKGSIPDRFSAQQFSDYHSELNMSSLELGDSALYFCASSLKDGHPMNQPQHFGDGTRLSIL.

The chain carries TRBV7-9 and TRBJ2-5; 8 bases are shared with TRBD2. The CDR3 is 16 residues long. After removal of 3 bases from V and 4 bases from J, the junction contained 10 bases not matched to a gene. CDR1 SEHNR and CDR2 FQNEAQ come from the germline V gene (reference sequence). CDR3 loop: CASSFPSGPRRETQYF. The CDR3, as DNA: TGTGCCAGCAGCTTCCCTAGCGGGCCTAGGAGAGAGACCCAGTACTTC.

V gene TRBV20-1 combines with J gene TRBJ1-2; D is unresolved. The ends were cut back, 3 bases at V and 1 base at J, with 18 bases in the middle. Germline CDR1 reads DFQATT; CDR2 reads SNEGSKA (reference sequence). The CDR3 is 16 residues long. The CDR3 reads CSARDLTQSLNYGYTF. The CDR3 bases are TGCAGTGCTAGGGACCTCACCCAAAGCCTTAACTATGGCTACACCTTC.

Ten or more counts support this clonotype. The chain is built from TRBV6-1 and TRBJ1-5; D is unclear. This CDR3 comprises 12 residues. Germline CDR1 is MNHNS and CDR2 is SASEGT. V was trimmed by 7 bases and J by 10 bases, leaving 14 bases between them. This chain's CDR3 is CASKIGGGPQHF. The CDR3 region has the DNA TGTGCCAGCAAGATAGGAGGAGGACCCCAGCATTTT.

J is TRBJ1-1 and V is TRBV3-1; perhaps TRBD1 as D (6 bases). The CDR3 sequence is 15 residues long. V dropped 1 base and J dropped 4 bases, with 13 bases sitting between them. CDR1 is LGHDT and CDR2 is YNNKEL in the germline V gene (reference sequence). The DNA of the CDR3 is TGTGCCAGCAGCCAAGTTCGGACAGTCGCCACTGAAGCTTTCTTT. Its translation: CASSQVRTVATEAFF.

This clonotype was seen more than once but under ten times. The CDR3 nucleotides read TGTGCCAGCAGTTTAGAAGGAGCTAACTATGGCTACACCTTC. Translated, it gives CASSLEGANYGYTF. The chain recombines TRBV28 with TRBJ1-2; the D is unclear. The length of the CDR3 is 14 residues. The V end lost 2 bases, the J end lost 0 bases, and 7 bases lay between the germline ends. Germline V gene sequence: CDR1 MDHEN, CDR2 SYDVKM.

This clonotype was seen repeatedly, ten times or more. The chain carries TRBV4-3 and TRBJ2-1; TRBD2 matches 7 bases. The CDR3 has 15 amino acids. V lost 0 bases and J lost 3; bases outside the gene matches: 2. CDR1 is LGHNA, CDR2 YSLEER, per germline. CDR3 sequence: CASSQDGGSYNEQFF. Here the CDR3 DNA reads TGCGCCAGCAGCCAAGATGGCGGGAGCTACAATGAGCAGTTCTTC.

The V call is TRBV7-2, the J call TRBJ2-5; tentatively, D is TRBD1 or TRBD2 (5 bases each). Germline V gene data show CDR1 as SGHTA and CDR2 as FQGNSA. Trimming took 6 bases from V and 2 from J, leaving 13 bases between them. The CDR3 runs 14 residues. This CDR3 reads CASSYARGQETQYF. As DNA, the CDR3 is TGTGCCAGCAGTTACGCGAGGGGACAAGAGACCCAGTACTTC.

This clonotype was seen repeatedly, ten times or more. The V gene is TRBV5-5, the J gene TRBJ2-5; possible D gene TRBD2, 5 bases. The V gene's germline CDR1 is SGHKS and CDR2 YYEKEE (reference sequence). Between the trimmed V and J ends, which lost 0 bases and 1 base, there was a span of 7 bases. The length of the CDR3 is 14 residues. The CDR3 here is CASSLGRVQETQYF. CDR3 bases: TGTGCCAGCAGCTTGGGGCGGGTCCAAGAGACCCAGTACTTC.

This clonotype was seen repeatedly, ten times or more. The genes are TRBV10-3 and TRBJ1-5, with TRBD1 as a possible D gene (5 bases). CDR1 and CDR2 from the germline V gene are ENHRY and SYGVKD. V dropped 6 bases and J dropped 3 bases, with 12 bases sitting between them. The CDR3 sequence is 14 residues long. CDR3 loop: CAISPGPHNQPQHF. The CDR3 region has the DNA TGTGCCATCAGCCCGGGACCCCACAATCAGCCCCAGCATTTT.

This clonotype was found many times. The V call is TRBV6-1, the J call TRBJ1-5; D call uncertain. The CDR3 covers 13 residues. The V end lost 6 bases, the J end lost 4 bases, and 10 bases lay between the germline ends. The germline gives CDR1 MNHNS, CDR2 SASEGT. The CDR3 region has the DNA TGTGCCAGCAGGGAGGGAGGGAATCAGCCCCAGCATTTT. Protein sequence: CASREGGNQPQHF.

This clonotype was counted ten times or more. The rearrangement joins TRBV15 to TRBJ2-3; D is ambiguous. The CDR3 has 12 residues. The germline gives CDR1 LNHNV, CDR2 YYDKDF (reference sequence). Trimming removed 7 bases at V and 9 bases at J, with 14 bases between. CDR3 residues: CATISAAETQYF. CDR3 in DNA: TGTGCCACCATCTCGGCGGCCGAGACGCAGTATTTT.

This clonotype was recorded at least ten times. The rearrangement joins TRBV29-1 to TRBJ1-1; D perhaps matches TRBD1 (5 bases). CDR1 is SQVTM, CDR2 ANQGSEA, per germline. V lost 3 bases to trimming and J lost 0 bases, with 8 bases between them. This CDR3 has 13 residues. The CDR3 region has the DNA TGCAGCGTTGAGACAGCGATGAACACTGAAGCTTTCTTT. It yields the protein CSVETAMNTEAFF.

This clonotype appeared a few times. The chain carries TRBV5-1 and TRBJ1-1; TRBD1 matches 8 bases. The CDR3 is 16 amino acids. Germline trimming cut 0 bases from V and 1 base from J; bases unmatched to any gene: 5. The germline CDR1 and CDR2 sequences are SGHRS and YFSETQ. Here the CDR3 reads CASSLARDRRNTEAFF. CDR3 nucleotides: TGCGCCAGCAGCTTGGCCAGGGACAGGAGGAACACTGAAGCTTTCTTT.

This clonotype was detected ten times or more. The junction does not match germline at one end; this may be a read error. V gene TRBV20-1 combines with J gene TRBJ2-7, with D perhaps TRBD1 (6 bases). Germline V lookup: CDR1 DFQATT, CDR2 SNEGSKA (reference sequence). The CDR3 length is 13 residues. The CDR3 loop is CSARANGAGDIRF. The CDR3 nucleotides are TGCAGTGCTAGGGCCAACGGTGCTGGGGACATCAGGTTC.

The chain recombines TRBV13 with TRBJ1-2, with D uncertain. This CDR3 is built from 12 residues. Germline assignment: CDR1 PRHDT and CDR2 FYEKMQ (reference sequence). The germline V and J ends were trimmed by 1 base and 7 bases, with 7 bases remaining between them. CDR3 nucleotide sequence: TGTGCCAGCAGCTTAGATCTGTCTGGCTACACCTTC. This gives the protein CASSLDLSGYTF.

This clonotype was seen repeatedly, ten times or more. The chain joins TRBV20-1 to TRBJ1-5; D gene unclear. Germline CDR1 and CDR2: DFQATT and SNEGSKA (reference sequence). The ends were cut back, 3 bases at V and 6 bases at J, with 12 bases in the middle. The CDR3 is made up of 13 amino acids. The CDR3 DNA follows: TGCAGTGCTAGGGCCGGGTTGGTTCAGCCCCAGCATTTT. This encodes CSARAGLVQPQHF.